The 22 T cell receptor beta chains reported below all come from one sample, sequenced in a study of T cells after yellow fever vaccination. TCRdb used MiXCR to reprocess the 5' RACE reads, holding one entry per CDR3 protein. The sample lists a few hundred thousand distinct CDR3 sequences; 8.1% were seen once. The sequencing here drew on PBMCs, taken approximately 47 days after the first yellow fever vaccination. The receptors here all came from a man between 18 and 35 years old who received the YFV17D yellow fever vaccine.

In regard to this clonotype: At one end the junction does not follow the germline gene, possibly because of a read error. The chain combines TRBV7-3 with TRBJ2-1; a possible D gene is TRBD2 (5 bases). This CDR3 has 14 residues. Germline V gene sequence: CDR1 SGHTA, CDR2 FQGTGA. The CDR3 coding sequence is TGTGCCAGCAGTCCCCCGGGGTCCTGCAATGAGCAGTTCTTC. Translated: CASSPPGSCNEQFF.

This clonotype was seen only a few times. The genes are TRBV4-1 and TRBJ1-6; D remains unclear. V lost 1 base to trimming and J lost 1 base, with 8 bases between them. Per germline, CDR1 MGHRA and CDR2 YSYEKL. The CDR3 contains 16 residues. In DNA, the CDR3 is TGCGCCAGCAGCCAAGGAGGTGGGTCCTATAATTCACCCCTCCACTTT. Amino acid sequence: CASSQGGGSYNSPLHF.

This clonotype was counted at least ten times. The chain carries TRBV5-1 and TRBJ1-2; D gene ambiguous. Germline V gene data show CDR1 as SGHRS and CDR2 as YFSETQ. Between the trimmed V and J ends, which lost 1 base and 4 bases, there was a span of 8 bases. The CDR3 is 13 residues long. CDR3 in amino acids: CASSLPGVYGYTF. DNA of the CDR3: TGCGCCAGCAGCTTGCCCGGAGTCTATGGCTACACCTTC.

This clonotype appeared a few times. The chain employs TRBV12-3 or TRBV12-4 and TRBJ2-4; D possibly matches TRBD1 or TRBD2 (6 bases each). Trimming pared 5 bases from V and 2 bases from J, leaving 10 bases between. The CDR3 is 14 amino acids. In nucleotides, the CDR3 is TGTGCCAGCAGTAGGGGGGTAACCAAAAACATTCAGTACTTC. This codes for CASSRGVTKNIQYF.

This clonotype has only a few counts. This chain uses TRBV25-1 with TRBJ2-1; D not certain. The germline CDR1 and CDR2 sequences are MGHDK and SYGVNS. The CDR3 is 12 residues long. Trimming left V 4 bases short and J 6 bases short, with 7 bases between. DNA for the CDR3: TGTGCCAGCAGTGGGGCGGCCAATGAGCAGTTCTTC. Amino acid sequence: CASSGAANEQFF.

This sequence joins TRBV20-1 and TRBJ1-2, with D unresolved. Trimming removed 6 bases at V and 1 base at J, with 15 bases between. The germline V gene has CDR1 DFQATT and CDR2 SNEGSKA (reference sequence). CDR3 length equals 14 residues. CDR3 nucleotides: TGCAGTGCCGCCCCTCCGCGCGGTAACTATGGCTACACCTTC. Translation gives CSAAPPRGNYGYTF.

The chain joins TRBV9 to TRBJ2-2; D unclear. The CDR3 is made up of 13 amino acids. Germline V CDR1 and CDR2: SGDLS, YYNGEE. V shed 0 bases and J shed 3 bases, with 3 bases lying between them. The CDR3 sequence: CASSVADTGELFF. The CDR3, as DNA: TGTGCCAGCAGCGTAGCGGACACCGGGGAGCTGTTTTTT. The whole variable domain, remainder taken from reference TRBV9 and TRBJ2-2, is DSGVTQTPKHLITATGQRVTLRCSPRSGDLSVYWYQQSLDQGLQFLIQYYNGEERAKGNILERFSAQQFPDLHSELNLSSLELGDSALYFCASSVADTGELFFGEGSRLTVL.

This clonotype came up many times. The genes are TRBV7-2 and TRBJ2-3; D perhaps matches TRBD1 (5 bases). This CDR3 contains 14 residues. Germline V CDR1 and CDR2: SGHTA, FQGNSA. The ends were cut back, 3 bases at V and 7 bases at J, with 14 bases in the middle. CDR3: CASSLDQGLYTQYF. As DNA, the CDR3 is TGTGCCAGCAGCTTGGATCAGGGTCTTTATACGCAGTATTTT.

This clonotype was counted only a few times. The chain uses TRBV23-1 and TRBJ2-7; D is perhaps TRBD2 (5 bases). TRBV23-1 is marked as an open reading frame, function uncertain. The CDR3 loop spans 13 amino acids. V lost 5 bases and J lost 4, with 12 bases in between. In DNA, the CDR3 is TGCGCCAGCAGTGGTAAGGAGGCTTACGAGCAGTACTTC. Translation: CASSGKEAYEQYF.

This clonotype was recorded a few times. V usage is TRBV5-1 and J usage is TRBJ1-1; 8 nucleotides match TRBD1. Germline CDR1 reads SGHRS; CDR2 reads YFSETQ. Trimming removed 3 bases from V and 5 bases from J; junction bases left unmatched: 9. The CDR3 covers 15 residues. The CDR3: CASSSTGAGGTEAFF. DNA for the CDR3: TGCGCCAGCAGCTCGACAGGGGCGGGGGGGACTGAAGCTTTCTTT. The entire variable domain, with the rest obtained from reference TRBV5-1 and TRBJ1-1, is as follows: KAGVTQTPRYLIKTRGQQVTLSCSPISGHRSVSWYQQTPGQGLQFLFEYFSETQRNKGNFPGRFSGRQFSNSRSEMNVSTLELGDSALYLCASSSTGAGGTEAFFGQGTRLTVV.

The CDR3 region has the DNA TGTGCCACCAGTACTAGCGGGGGAAAGGTGTGGAATGAGCAGTTCTTC. Translation: CATSTSGGKVWNEQFF. V gene TRBV24-1 combines with J gene TRBJ2-1; 11 nucleotides match TRBD2. Germline CDR1 KGHDR, CDR2 SFDVKD. Trimming took 6 bases from V and 7 from J; bases not matched to a gene: 10. CDR3 length: 16 amino acids.

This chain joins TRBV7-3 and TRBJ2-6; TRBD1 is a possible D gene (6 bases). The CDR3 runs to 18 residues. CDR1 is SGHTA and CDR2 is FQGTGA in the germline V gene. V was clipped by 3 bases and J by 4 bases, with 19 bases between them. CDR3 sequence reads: CASSLSPQGFTGANVLTF. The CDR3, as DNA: TGTGCCAGCAGCTTGAGTCCGCAGGGGTTCACCGGGGCCAACGTCCTGACTTTC.

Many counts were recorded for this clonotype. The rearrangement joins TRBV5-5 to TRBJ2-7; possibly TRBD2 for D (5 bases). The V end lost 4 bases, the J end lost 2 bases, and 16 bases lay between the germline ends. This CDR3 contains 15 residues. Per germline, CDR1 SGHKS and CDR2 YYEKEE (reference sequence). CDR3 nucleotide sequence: TGTGCCAGCAGCATGATTACGTCCGGGACCTACGAGCAGTACTTC. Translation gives CASSMITSGTYEQYF. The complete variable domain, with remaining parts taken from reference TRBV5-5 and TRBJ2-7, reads DAGVTQSPTHLIKTRGQQVTLRCSPISGHKSVSWYQQVLGQGPQFIFQYYEKEERGRGNFPDRFSARQFPNYSSELNVNALLLGDSALYLCASSMITSGTYEQYFGPGTRLTVT.

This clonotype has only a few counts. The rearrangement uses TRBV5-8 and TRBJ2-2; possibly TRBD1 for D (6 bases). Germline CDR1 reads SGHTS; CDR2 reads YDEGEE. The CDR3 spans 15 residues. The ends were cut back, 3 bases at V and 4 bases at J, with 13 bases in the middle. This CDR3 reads CASSWGTGFTGELFF. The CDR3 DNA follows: TGTGCCAGCAGCTGGGGAACAGGGTTCACCGGGGAGCTGTTTTTT.

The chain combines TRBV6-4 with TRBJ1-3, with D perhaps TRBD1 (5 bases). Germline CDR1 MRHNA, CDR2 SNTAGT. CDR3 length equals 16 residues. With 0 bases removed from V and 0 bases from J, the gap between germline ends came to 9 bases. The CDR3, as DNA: TGTGCCAGCAGTGACTCCGGGACGGTCTCTGGAAACACCATATATTTT. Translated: CASSDSGTVSGNTIYF.

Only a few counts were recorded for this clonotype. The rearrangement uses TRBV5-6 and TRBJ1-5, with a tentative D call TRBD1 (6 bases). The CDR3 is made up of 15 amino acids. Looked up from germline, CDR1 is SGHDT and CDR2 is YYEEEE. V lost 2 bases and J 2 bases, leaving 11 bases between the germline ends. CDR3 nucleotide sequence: TGTGCCAGCAGCTTCAGGGCAGGGGGCAATCAGCCCCAGCATTTT. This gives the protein CASSFRAGGNQPQHF.

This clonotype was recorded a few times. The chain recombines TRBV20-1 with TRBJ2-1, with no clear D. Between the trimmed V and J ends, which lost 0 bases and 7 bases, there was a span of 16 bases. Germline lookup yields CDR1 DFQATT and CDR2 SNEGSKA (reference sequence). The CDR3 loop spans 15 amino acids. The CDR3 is CSARDIGAWLNEQFF. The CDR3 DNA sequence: TGCAGTGCTAGAGATATCGGCGCCTGGTTAAATGAGCAGTTCTTC.

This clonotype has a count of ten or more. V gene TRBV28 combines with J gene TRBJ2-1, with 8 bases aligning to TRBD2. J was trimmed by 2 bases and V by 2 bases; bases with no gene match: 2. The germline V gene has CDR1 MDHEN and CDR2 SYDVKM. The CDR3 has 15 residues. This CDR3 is CASSLGLAAYNEQFF. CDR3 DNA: TGTGCCAGCAGTTTAGGACTAGCCGCCTACAATGAGCAGTTCTTC.

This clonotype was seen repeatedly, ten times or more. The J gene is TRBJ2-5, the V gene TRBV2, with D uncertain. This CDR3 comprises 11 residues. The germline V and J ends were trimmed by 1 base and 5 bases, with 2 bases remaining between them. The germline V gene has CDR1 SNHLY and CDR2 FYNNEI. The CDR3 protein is CASSEEETQYF. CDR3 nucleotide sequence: TGTGCCAGCAGTGAAGAGGAGACCCAGTACTTC.

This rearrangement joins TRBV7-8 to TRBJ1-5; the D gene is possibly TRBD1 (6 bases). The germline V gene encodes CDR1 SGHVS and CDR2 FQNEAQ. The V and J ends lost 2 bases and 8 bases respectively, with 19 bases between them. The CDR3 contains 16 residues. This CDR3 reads CASSLLGATGLEPQHF. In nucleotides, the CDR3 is TGTGCCAGCAGCTTACTGGGGGCGACGGGGCTGGAGCCCCAGCATTTT.

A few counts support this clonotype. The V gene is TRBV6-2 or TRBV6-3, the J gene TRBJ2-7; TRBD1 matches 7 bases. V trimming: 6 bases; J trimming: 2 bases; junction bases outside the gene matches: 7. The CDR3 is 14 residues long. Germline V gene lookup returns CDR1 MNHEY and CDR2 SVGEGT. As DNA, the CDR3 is TGTGCCAGCAGACGACAGGGATCGACCTACGAGCAGTACTTC. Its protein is CASRRQGSTYEQYF.

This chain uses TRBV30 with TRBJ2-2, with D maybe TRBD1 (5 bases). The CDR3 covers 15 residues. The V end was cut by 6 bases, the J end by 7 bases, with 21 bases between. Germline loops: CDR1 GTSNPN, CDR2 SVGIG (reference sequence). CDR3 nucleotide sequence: TGTGCCTGTCCGTCGACACTCCTAAGGGGCGGGGAGCTGTTTTTT. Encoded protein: CACPSTLLRGGELFF.